This T cell receptor (beta chain) was captured in a study of memory CD4+ T cells and cytomegalovirus serostatus. The sort gate was single viable CD3+CD4+CD8-CD45RO+ cells for memory CD4+ T cells. Libraries were prepared by immunoSEQ multiplex PCR; TCRdb keeps only in-frame clonotypes and omits some of them. In the table there are some 87,000 clones, 75% to 90% of which are singletons. The CDR3 loop spans 13 amino acids. Germline V gene data show CDR1 as SNHLY and CDR2 as FYNNEI. V was clipped by 7 bases and J by 8 bases, with 17 bases between them. The receptor was derived from an adult in good health and CMV-seropositive. The sample was memory CD4+ T cells from blood. V and J are TRBV2 and TRBJ1-2; D is possibly TRBD1 (6 bases). The CDR3, as DNA: TGTGCCAGCACCACCGGGGGGGCGCGAGGCTACACCTTC. The encoded protein is CASTTGGARGYTF.